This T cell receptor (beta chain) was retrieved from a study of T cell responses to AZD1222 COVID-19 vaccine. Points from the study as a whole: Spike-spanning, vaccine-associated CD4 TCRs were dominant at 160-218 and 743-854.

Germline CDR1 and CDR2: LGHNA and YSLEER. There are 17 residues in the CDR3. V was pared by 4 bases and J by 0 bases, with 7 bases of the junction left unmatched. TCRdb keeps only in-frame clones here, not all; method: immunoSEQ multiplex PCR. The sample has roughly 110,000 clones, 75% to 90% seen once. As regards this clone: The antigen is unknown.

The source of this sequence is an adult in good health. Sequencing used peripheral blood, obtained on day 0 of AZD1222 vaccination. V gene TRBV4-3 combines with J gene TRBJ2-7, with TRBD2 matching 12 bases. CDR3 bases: TGCGCCAGCAGCCTTAGACTAGCGGGAGAGGGCTCCTACGAGCAGTACTTC. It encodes CASSLRLAGEGSYEQYF.